Presented here are 28 T cell receptor beta chains from one specimen sequenced in a study of vaccination effects on CD4 cells after COVID-19. Expansion with viral peptide pools was applied to antigen-specific CD4+ T cells by the ViraFEST assay prior to sequencing. Researchers isolated CD4+ T cells once roughly ten days of culture had elapsed. Recipients of the vaccine had no prior SARS-CoV-2 infection and negative nucleocapsid antibodies. Antigen specificity for these receptors is unknown. Method: immunoSEQ multiplex PCR; TCRdb's copy keeps in-frame clones and lacks some. The sample has about 24,000 clones; over 60% are singletons. The sample consisted of CD4+ T cells from PBMCs cultured with HCoV-NL63 spike peptides, taken before COVID-19 vaccination. These receptors were collected from a human donor who received a COVID-19 vaccine.

V is TRBV11-2 and J is TRBJ2-1; D possibly corresponds to TRBD1 (5 bases). CDR3 length equals 16 residues. The V end lost 1 base, the J end lost 0 bases, and 10 bases lay between the germline ends. Germline V gives CDR1 SGHAT, CDR2 FQNNGV. This chain's CDR3 is CASSLVGASSYNEQFF. CDR3 DNA sequence: TGTGCCAGCAGCTTAGTTGGGGCCAGCTCCTACAATGAGCAGTTCTTC.

The chain employs TRBV6-2 or TRBV6-3 and TRBJ2-7; 14 positions match TRBD2. J lost 1 base, V lost 5 bases, and 10 bases had no gene match. In germline, CDR1 is MNHEY, CDR2 SVGEGT. The CDR3 totals 18 residues. The CDR3 spells CASSMTTSGRAISYEQYF. The DNA for the CDR3 is TGTGCCAGCAGTATGACGACTAGCGGGAGGGCCATATCCTACGAGCAGTACTTC.

The rearrangement uses TRBV19 and TRBJ2-1; 13 bases are shared with TRBD2. The CDR3 has 17 residues. The germline V gene encodes CDR1 LNHDA and CDR2 SQIVND (reference sequence). V trimming: 4 bases; J trimming: 0 bases; junction bases outside the gene matches: 3. As DNA, the CDR3 is TGTGCCAGTAGTAAGCGGACTAGCGGGAGCTCCTACAATGAGCAGTTCTTC. Translation gives CASSKRTSGSSYNEQFF. Looking up the rest from reference TRBV19 and TRBJ2-1 gives the full variable domain: DGGITQSPKYLFRKEGQNVTLSCEQNLNHDAMYWYRQDPGQGLRLIYYSQIVNDFQKGDIAEGYSVSREKKESFPLTVTSAQKNPTAFYLCASSKRTSGSSYNEQFFGPGTRLTVL.

The chain combines TRBV3-1 (or the pseudogene TRBV3-2) with TRBJ2-3, with D perhaps TRBD2 (5 bases). Deletions cut 0 bases from V and 1 base from J, with 8 bases between. Germline V CDR1 and CDR2: LGHDT, YNNKEL (reference sequence). CDR3 length equals 15 residues. CDR3 DNA: TGTGCCAGCAGCCAAGATAGCGTCGGCACAGATACGCAGTATTTT. It translates to CASSQDSVGTDTQYF.

This clone appeared once. This chain joins TRBV19 and TRBJ2-1; the D is unclear. Germline-derived CDR1 and CDR2 are LNHDA and SQIVND (reference sequence). CDR3 size: 12 residues. Trimming shortened V by 4 bases and J by 6 bases, and 7 bases separated the two germline ends. This CDR3 reads CASSTLFNEQFF. The CDR3 region has the DNA TGTGCCAGTAGTACCCTTTTCAATGAGCAGTTCTTC.

V is TRBV2 and J is TRBJ1-1; the match to TRBD1 covers 8 bases. The germline V gene encodes CDR1 SNHLY and CDR2 FYNNEI. The CDR3 sequence is 12 residues long. Trimming took 9 bases from V and 2 from J; bases not matched to a gene: 2. CDR3 bases: TGTGCCAGTGGACAGGGTAACACTGAAGCTTTCTTT. Amino acid sequence: CASGQGNTEAFF.

V and J are TRBV5-6 and TRBJ1-2, with TRBD1 identical over 10 bases. CDR3 length: 14 residues. Looked up from germline, CDR1 is SGHDT and CDR2 is YYEEEE. V lost 4 bases to trimming and J lost 4 bases; unmatched junction nucleotides: 4. The CDR3 loop reads CASSGQGGSYGYTF. DNA for the CDR3: TGTGCCAGCAGCGGACAGGGGGGGAGCTATGGCTACACCTTC.

This chain uses TRBV5-1 with TRBJ2-2; D is unclear. V lost 3 bases to trimming and J lost 5 bases, with 17 bases between them. The CDR3 runs to 16 residues. CDR1 is SGHRS and CDR2 is YFSETQ in the germline V gene. CDR3 coding DNA: TGCGCCAGCAGCTGGCGGATGCGTGGAGTTACCGGGGAGCTGTTTTTT. It translates to CASSWRMRGVTGELFF.

The chain carries TRBV5-3 and TRBJ2-6; D unresolved. TRBV5-3 is given ORF status, its function remaining uncertain. CDR3 length: 20 residues. V was clipped by 5 bases and J by 0 bases, with 24 bases between them. In nucleotides, the CDR3 is TGTGCCAGAAGTTTTACTAATTTGGACCGTATAAGCTCTGGGGCCAACGTCCTGACTTTC. It encodes CARSFTNLDRISSGANVLTF.

This clone was observed a few times. CDR3 DNA: TGTGCCATCAGTGAGTCCGGGGGCCCCTACAATGAGCAGTTCTTC. Encoded protein: CAISESGGPYNEQFF. This chain connects TRBV10-3 to TRBJ2-1; D assignment may be TRBD1 or TRBD2 (6 bases each). Germline V CDR1 and CDR2: ENHRY, SYGVKD. CDR3 length: 15 residues. V dropped 0 bases and J dropped 2 bases, with 8 bases sitting between them.

This clone was seen once. This chain joins TRBV7-2 and TRBJ2-5, with 8 bases matching TRBD2. The CDR3 loop spans 16 amino acids. Germline loops: CDR1 SGHTA, CDR2 FQGNSA. V lost 1 base to trimming and J lost 1 base; unmatched junction nucleotides: 5. CDR3 amino acids: CASSLDSGGFQETQYF. The CDR3 nucleotides read TGTGCCAGCAGCTTAGACTCGGGGGGGTTCCAAGAGACCCAGTACTTC.

The chain joins TRBV30 to TRBJ1-5; 10 bases align to TRBD1. V lost 0 bases, J lost 6 bases, and 5 bases stayed unmatched. This CDR3 comprises 15 residues. CDR1 is GTSNPN and CDR2 is SVGIG in the germline V gene (reference sequence). The CDR3 loop is CAWSVGTGASQPQHF. In DNA form, the CDR3 reads TGTGCCTGGAGTGTAGGGACAGGGGCGAGTCAGCCCCAGCATTTT.

This rearrangement joins TRBV5-1 to TRBJ2-3; D may be TRBD2 (7 bases). CDR1 is SGHRS, CDR2 YFSETQ, per germline. Deletions cut 0 bases from V and 1 base from J, with 18 bases between. The CDR3 has 18 residues. In DNA form, the CDR3 reads TGCGCCAGCAGCTTGGAATATCGCGGCGGGGGCCGCACAGATACGCAGTATTTT. It translates to CASSLEYRGGGRTDTQYF.

The V gene is TRBV7-9, the J gene TRBJ2-3; D unresolved. CDR3 length equals 15 residues. In germline, CDR1 is SEHNR, CDR2 FQNEAQ (reference sequence). V was clipped by 1 base and J by 2 bases, with 10 bases between them. CDR3 amino acids: CASSLVWQPTDTQYF. CDR3 coding DNA: TGTGCCAGCAGCTTAGTGTGGCAGCCCACAGATACGCAGTATTTT.

The chain combines TRBV5-4 with TRBJ2-4, with D perhaps TRBD1 or TRBD2 (5 bases each). The ends were cut back, 4 bases at V and 6 bases at J, with 14 bases in the middle. The germline V gene encodes CDR1 SGHNT and CDR2 YYREEE (reference sequence). This CDR3 comprises 14 residues. CDR3 DNA sequence: TGTGCCAGCAGCCTCCCGACCGGGACAAACATTCAGTACTTC. Amino acids: CASSLPTGTNIQYF.

The genes are TRBV5-1 and TRBJ1-2, with D possibly matching TRBD1 (6 bases). This CDR3 region has 15 residues. The V end was cut by 1 base, the J end by 7 bases, with 17 bases between. Germline loops: CDR1 SGHRS, CDR2 YFSETQ. CDR3 DNA sequence: TGCGCCAGCAGCTTGAGTAACAGGGAGTACATTGGCTACACCTTC. Amino acids: CASSLSNREYIGYTF.

The chain joins TRBV10-1 to TRBJ2-1, with D perhaps TRBD2 (5 bases). The V gene's germline CDR1 is WNHNN and CDR2 SYGVQD (reference sequence). V was cut by 2 bases and J by 4 bases, with 12 bases left in between. This CDR3 has 15 amino acids. CDR3 nucleotides: TGCGCCAGCAGTGAGGTCGCTAGCCGATACAATGAGCAGTTCTTC. Translated: CASSEVASRYNEQFF.

V and J are TRBV14 and TRBJ2-7; D not certain. Trimming shortened V by 0 bases and J by 2 bases, and 5 bases separated the two germline ends. The CDR3 is 13 amino acids. Germline CDR1 and CDR2: SGHDN and FVKESK. CDR3 residues: CASSQEGPYEQYF. The DNA of the CDR3 is TGTGCCAGCAGCCAAGAAGGCCCCTACGAGCAGTACTTC.

Only a few counts were recorded for this clone. The J gene is TRBJ1-5, the V gene TRBV6-4, with 8 bases lining up with TRBD1. Germline CDR1 reads MRHNA; CDR2 reads SNTAGT. Losses at the gene ends were 3 bases for V and 2 bases for J; bases not matched to a gene: 0. The CDR3 spans 14 residues. DNA of the CDR3: TGTGCCAGCAGTGAGACAGGGGGCAATCAGCCCCAGCATTTT. Encoded protein: CASSETGGNQPQHF.

This rearrangement joins TRBV27 to TRBJ2-5, with TRBD2 as a possible D gene (6 bases). Germline V lookup: CDR1 MNHEY, CDR2 SMNVEV (reference sequence). The CDR3 runs 14 residues. V lost 6 bases to trimming and J lost 1 base, with 12 bases between them. CDR3 residues: CASSPGLPQETQYF. The CDR3 nucleotides read TGTGCCAGCAGCCCGGGACTGCCCCAAGAGACCCAGTACTTC.

CDR3 in DNA: TGCGCCAGCAGTCCCCTTCCCCTGGCGGGGGGGTCCCCCTTTAGCACAGATACGCAGTATTTT. Amino acid sequence: CASSPLPLAGGSPFSTDTQYF. The rearrangement joins TRBV4-1 to TRBJ2-3; 9 bases are shared with TRBD2. J was trimmed by 0 bases and V by 6 bases; bases with no gene match: 22. The CDR3 is made up of 21 amino acids. Germline CDR1 MGHRA, CDR2 YSYEKL.

This chain joins TRBV30 and TRBJ1-4; no clear D gene. The CDR3 length is 13 residues. Trimming removed 3 bases at V and 7 bases at J, with 12 bases between. Germline-derived CDR1 and CDR2 are GTSNPN and SVGIG (reference sequence). CDR3 in DNA: TGTGCCTGGAGCGTTCATAGGGTTGAAAAACTGTTTTTT. Translating gives CAWSVHRVEKLFF.

In its sample, this clone was seen a few times. V is TRBV7-2 and J is TRBJ2-7; 15 nucleotides line up with TRBD2. Trimming removed 1 base from V and 7 bases from J; junction bases left unmatched: 5. Germline V lookup: CDR1 SGHTA, CDR2 FQGNSA. CDR3 length: 16 residues. The CDR3: CASSLEGLAGGREQYF. The CDR3 nucleotides are TGTGCCAGCAGCTTAGAAGGACTAGCGGGAGGGAGGGAGCAGTACTTC. The full variable domain, completed using reference TRBV7-2 and TRBJ2-7, is GAGVSQSPSNKVTEKGKDVELRCDPISGHTALYWYRQSLGQGLEFLIYFQGNSAPDKSGLPSDRFSAERTGGSVSTLTIQRTQQEDSAVYLCASSLEGLAGGREQYFGPGTRLTVT.

This rearrangement joins TRBV7-2 to TRBJ2-3; TRBD2 aligns across 9 bases. Germline V gene data show CDR1 as SGHTA and CDR2 as FQGNSA. The CDR3 sequence is 15 residues long. Trimming at V came to 4 bases and at J to 2 bases, leaving 4 bases not matched to a gene. CDR3 sequence: CASSSLAGFTDTQYF. The CDR3 bases are TGTGCCAGCAGCTCCCTAGCGGGGTTCACAGATACGCAGTATTTT.

J is TRBJ2-5 and V is TRBV7-9, with D possibly being TRBD2 (5 bases). V dropped 5 bases and J dropped 4 bases, with 14 bases sitting between them. CDR3 length equals 14 residues. Germline-derived CDR1 and CDR2 are SEHNR and FQNEAQ (reference sequence). CDR3 amino acids: CASSLEGWRETQYF. The CDR3 coding sequence is TGTGCCAGCAGCCTAGAGGGTTGGCGAGAGACCCAGTACTTC.

This clone was counted a few times. The gene calls are TRBV29-1 and TRBJ2-2, with a weak D call TRBD2 (5 bases). Germline CDR1 is SQVTM and CDR2 is ANQGSEA. This CDR3 is 14 amino acids long. V gave up 0 bases and J gave up 4 bases, with 9 bases separating them. The CDR3 here is CSVEDWAGTGELFF. CDR3 DNA sequence: TGCAGCGTTGAAGATTGGGCGGGCACCGGGGAGCTGTTTTTT.

The J gene is TRBJ2-3, the V gene TRBV19; TRBD2 agrees at 16 bases. CDR1 LNHDA and CDR2 SQIVND come from the germline V gene (reference sequence). This CDR3 comprises 20 residues. J was trimmed by 0 bases and V by 5 bases; bases with no gene match: 11. This chain's CDR3 is CASSPMGLAGGPASTDTQYF. The CDR3 nucleotides read TGTGCCAGTAGTCCAATGGGACTAGCGGGGGGGCCAGCTAGCACAGATACGCAGTATTTT.

The gene calls are TRBV10-3 and TRBJ2-7, with 12 bases matching TRBD2. The CDR3 spans 14 residues. V lost 7 bases to trimming and J lost 4 bases; unmatched junction nucleotides: 5. In germline, CDR1 is ENHRY, CDR2 SYGVKD. The CDR3 loop is CAINSGTSGYEQYF. CDR3 in DNA: TGTGCCATCAATTCCGGGACTAGCGGGTACGAGCAGTACTTC.